The T cell receptor (beta chain) under discussion was sequenced for a study of tumor and adjacent non-tumor tissue in lung cancer. About the study: Aged about 31 to 80 years, patients included 10 men and a few women with stage I to III disease.

A modified ARM-PCR protocol with three rounds of nested PCR amplified TCRbeta. One entry per CDR3 protein, called by TCRdb with MiXCR from the multiplex PCR reads. The sample records tens of thousands of distinct CDR3 sequences, nearly 70% being singletons. CDR3 length equals 16 residues. Germline V lookup: CDR1 KGHSH, CDR2 LQKENI. V gave up 4 bases and J gave up 0 bases; unmatched junction bases: 6. This sample's RNA came from whole unsorted tissue. More than 3 cm separated this lung sample from the edge of the tumor. Between August and November 2014, newly diagnosed, chemotherapy-naive lung cancer patients underwent thoracic surgery in China.

Material for sequencing was distant non-tumor lung tissue. The chain couples TRBV18 to TRBJ2-3; 8 bases match TRBD1. The sequence derives from a woman aged 45 to 65 with non-small cell lung cancer. The CDR3 sequence is CASSQDRGWSTDTQYF. The CDR3 DNA sequence: TGTGCCAGCTCACAAGACAGGGGCTGGAGCACAGATACGCAGTATTTT. The whole variable domain, filled in from reference TRBV18 and TRBJ2-3, reads NAGVMQNPRHLVRRRGQEARLRCSPMKGHSHVYWYRQLPEEGLKFMVYLQKENIIDESGMPKERFSAEFPKEGPSILRIQQVVRGDSAAYFCASSQDRGWSTDTQYFGPGTRLTVL.